The entry below describes one T cell receptor beta chain. The record originates from a study of blood T cell repertoires in COVID-19. The Seattle patients, enrolled during active infection, were followed longitudinally. Germline lookup yields CDR1 MNHEY and CDR2 SVGEGT. The CDR3 loop spans 21 amino acids. V lost 1 base to trimming and J lost 4 bases, with 28 bases between them. Data came from immunoSEQ multiplex PCR; TCRdb stores just in-frame clones and leaves some out. The sample holds over 100,000 clones; approximately 90% are singletons and the top ten take about 4.5%. The clonotype originates from a man aged 60 to 75 with COVID-19, enrolled during active disease. The specimen was peripheral blood. The chain carries TRBV6-2 or TRBV6-3 and TRBJ2-2; TRBD2 might be the D (6 bases). As DNA, the CDR3 is TGTGCCAGCAGTTACTTTCGAAGAGCCAAGGGAGGAAGAGGGGTCACCGGGGAGCTGTTTTTT. Translation: CASSYFRRAKGGRGVTGELFF.